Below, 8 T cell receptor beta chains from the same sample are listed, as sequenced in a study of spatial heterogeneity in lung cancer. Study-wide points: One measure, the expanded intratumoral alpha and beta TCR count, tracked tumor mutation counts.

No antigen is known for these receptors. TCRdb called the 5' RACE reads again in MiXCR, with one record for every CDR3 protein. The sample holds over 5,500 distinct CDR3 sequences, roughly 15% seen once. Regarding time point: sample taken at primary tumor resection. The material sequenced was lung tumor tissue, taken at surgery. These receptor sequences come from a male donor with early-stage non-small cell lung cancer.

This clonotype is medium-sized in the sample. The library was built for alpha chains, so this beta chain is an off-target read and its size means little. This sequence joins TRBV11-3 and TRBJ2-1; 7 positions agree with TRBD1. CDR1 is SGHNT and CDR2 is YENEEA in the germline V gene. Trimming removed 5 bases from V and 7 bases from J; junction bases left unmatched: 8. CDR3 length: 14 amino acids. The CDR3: CASSPEGALNEQFF. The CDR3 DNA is TGTGCCAGCAGCCCAGAGGGGGCACTAAATGAGCAGTTCTTC.

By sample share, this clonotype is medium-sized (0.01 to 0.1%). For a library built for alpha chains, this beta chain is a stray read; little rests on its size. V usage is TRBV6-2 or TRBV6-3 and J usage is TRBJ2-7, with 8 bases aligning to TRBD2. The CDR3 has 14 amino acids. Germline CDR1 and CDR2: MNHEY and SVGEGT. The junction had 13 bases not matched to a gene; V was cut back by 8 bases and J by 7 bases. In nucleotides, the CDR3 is TGTGCCAGCGGCCTAGCGGGCTCAGTGGTAGAGCAGTACTTC. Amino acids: CASGLAGSVVEQYF.

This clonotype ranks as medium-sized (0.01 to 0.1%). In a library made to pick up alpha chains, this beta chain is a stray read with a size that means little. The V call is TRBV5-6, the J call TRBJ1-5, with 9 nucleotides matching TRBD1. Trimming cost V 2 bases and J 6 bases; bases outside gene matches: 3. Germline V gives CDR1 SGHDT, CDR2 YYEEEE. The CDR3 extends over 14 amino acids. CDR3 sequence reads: CASSLQGASQPQHF. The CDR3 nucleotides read TGTGCCAGCAGCTTACAGGGGGCTAGTCAGCCCCAGCATTTT. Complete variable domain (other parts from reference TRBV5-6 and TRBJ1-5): DAGVTQSPTHLIKTRGQQVTLRCSPKSGHDTVSWYQQALGQGPQFIFQYYEEEERQRGNFPDRFSGHQFPNYSSELNVNALLLGDSALYLCASSLQGASQPQHFGDGTRLSIL.

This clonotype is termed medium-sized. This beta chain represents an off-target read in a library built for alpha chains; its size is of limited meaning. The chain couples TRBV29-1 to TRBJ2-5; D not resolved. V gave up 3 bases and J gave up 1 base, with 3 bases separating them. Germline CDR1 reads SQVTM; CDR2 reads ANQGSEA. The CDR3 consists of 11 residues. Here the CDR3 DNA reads TGCAGCGTTGACCTCCAAGAGACCCAGTACTTC. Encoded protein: CSVDLQETQYF.

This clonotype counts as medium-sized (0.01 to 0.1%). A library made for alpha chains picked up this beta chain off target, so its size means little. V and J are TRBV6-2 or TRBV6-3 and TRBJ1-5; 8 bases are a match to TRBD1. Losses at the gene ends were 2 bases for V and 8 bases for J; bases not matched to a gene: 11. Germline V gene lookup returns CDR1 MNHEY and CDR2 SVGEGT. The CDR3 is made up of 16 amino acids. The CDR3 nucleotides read TGTGCCAGCAGTTACGCCCGGGCAGGGGGCTCGGAGCCCCAGCATTTT. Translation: CASSYARAGGSEPQHF.

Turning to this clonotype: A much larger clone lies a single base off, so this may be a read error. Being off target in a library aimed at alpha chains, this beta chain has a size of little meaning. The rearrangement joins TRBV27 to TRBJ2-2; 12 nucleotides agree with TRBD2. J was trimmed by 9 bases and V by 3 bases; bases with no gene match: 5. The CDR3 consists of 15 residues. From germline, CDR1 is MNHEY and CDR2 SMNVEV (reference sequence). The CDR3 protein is CASSFLAGGARELFF. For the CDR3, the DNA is TGTGCCAGCAGTTTTCTAGCGGGAGGGGCCCGGGAGCTGTTTTTT.

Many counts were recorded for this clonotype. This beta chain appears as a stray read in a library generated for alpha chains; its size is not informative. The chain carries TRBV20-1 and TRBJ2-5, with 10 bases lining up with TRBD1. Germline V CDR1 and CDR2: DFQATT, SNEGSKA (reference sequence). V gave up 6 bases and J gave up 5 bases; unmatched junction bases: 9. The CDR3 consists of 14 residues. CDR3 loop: CSASRQGAGETQYF. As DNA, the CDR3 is TGCAGTGCCTCCCGACAGGGGGCTGGTGAGACCCAGTACTTC.

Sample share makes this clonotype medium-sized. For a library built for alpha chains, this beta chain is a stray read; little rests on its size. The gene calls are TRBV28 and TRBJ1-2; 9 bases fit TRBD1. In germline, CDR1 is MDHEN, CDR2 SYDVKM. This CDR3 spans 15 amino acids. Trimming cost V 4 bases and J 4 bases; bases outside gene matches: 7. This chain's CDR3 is CASSSPGTGSYGYTF. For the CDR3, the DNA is TGTGCCAGCAGTTCCCCCGGGACAGGGAGCTATGGCTACACCTTC.